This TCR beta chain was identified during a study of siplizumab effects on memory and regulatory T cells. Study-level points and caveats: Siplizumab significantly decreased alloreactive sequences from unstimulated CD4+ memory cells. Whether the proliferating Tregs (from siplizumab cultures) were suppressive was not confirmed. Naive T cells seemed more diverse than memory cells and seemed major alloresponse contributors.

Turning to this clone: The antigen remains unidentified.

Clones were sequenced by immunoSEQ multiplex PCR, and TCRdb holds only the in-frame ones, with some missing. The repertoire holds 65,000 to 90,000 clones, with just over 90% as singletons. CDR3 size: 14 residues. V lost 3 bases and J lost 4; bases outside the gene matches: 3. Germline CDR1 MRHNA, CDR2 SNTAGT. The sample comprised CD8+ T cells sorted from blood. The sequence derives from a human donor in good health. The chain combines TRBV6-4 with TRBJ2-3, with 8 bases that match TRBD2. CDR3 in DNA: TGTGCCAGCAGTGATAAGGGACTAGCAGATACGCAGTATTTT. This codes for CASSDKGLADTQYF.